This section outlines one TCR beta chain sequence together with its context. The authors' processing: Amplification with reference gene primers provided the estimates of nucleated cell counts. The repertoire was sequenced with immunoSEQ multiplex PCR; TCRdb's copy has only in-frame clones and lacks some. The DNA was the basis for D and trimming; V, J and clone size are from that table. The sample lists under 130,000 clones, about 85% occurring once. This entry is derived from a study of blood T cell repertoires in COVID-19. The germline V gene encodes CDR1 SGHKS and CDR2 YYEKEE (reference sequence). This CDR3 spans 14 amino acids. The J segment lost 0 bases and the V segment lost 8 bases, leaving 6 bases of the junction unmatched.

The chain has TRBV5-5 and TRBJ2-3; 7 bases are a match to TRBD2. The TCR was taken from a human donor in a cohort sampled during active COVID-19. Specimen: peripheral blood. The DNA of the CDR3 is TGTGCCAGTGCGTGGGGGGGTAGCACAGATACGCAGTATTTT. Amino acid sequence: CASAWGGSTDTQYF.